Presented here are 11 T cell receptor beta chains from one specimen sequenced in a study of T-cell reconstitution after alpha-beta-depleted transplantation in children. TCRbeta library construction was performed incorporating unique molecular identifiers. TCRdb re-analysed the PCR reads in MiXCR, keeping a single row per CDR3 protein. The sample holds about 490,000 distinct CDR3 sequences, over 9.5% seen once. The input for sequencing was PBMCs, taken before TCRalphabeta/CD19-depleted stem cell transplant. The source is a child aged 2 to 10 with inherited bone marrow failure, due to receive a stem cell transplant.

Details on this clonotype: This may stem from a read error, because a much larger clone lies one nucleotide away. V usage is TRBV7-8 and J usage is TRBJ2-1; 9 bases map to TRBD2. Germline-derived CDR1 and CDR2 are SGHVS and FQNEAQ. The length of the CDR3 is 15 residues. J gave up 7 bases and V 1 base, and 5 bases lay outside the gene matches. The CDR3 sequence: CASSLVLAGRNEQFF. The CDR3 DNA reads TGTGCCAGCAGCTTAGTGCTAGCGGGGAGGAATGAGCAGTTCTTC.

The rearrangement links TRBV18 to TRBJ2-1; 10 positions match TRBD2. The CDR3 is made up of 17 amino acids. V shed 0 bases and J 7 bases; nucleotides not matched to a gene: 9. Germline values: CDR1 KGHSH, CDR2 LQKENI. This CDR3 is CASSPPFPSGSENEQFF. The CDR3 bases are TGTGCCAGCTCACCACCGTTCCCTAGCGGGAGTGAGAATGAGCAGTTCTTC.

This clonotype was seen more than once but under ten times. V and J are TRBV19 and TRBJ2-1; D may be TRBD2 (6 bases). V was pared by 3 bases and J by 4 bases, with 19 bases between. The CDR3 consists of 17 residues. Germline V gene data show CDR1 as LNHDA and CDR2 as SQIVND (reference sequence). Written as DNA, the CDR3 is TGTGCCAGTAGTATTCCTAGCGCCGCTCCGTTTTACAATGAGCAGTTCTTC. Protein product: CASSIPSAAPFYNEQFF.

This clonotype was recorded at least ten times. CDR3 region: CASSLLRLAGYNEQFF. Here the CDR3 DNA reads TGTGCCAGCAGTCTTCTGAGACTAGCGGGATACAATGAGCAGTTCTTC. This rearrangement joins TRBV28 to TRBJ2-1; TRBD2 agrees at 11 bases. The CDR3 spans 16 residues. The V segment lost 5 bases and the J segment 4 bases; nucleotides outside the gene matches: 7. Germline values: CDR1 MDHEN, CDR2 SYDVKM.

The sample holds many counts of this clonotype. J is TRBJ1-2 and V is TRBV29-1, with D perhaps matching TRBD1 (6 bases). V was trimmed by 0 bases and J by 7 bases, leaving 18 bases between them. There are 15 residues in the CDR3. Germline V gene data show CDR1 as SQVTM and CDR2 as ANQGSEA. The CDR3 region has the DNA TGCAGCGTTGAAGATTGGGGGGGGCTCGGGTTTGGCTACACCTTC. It specifies CSVEDWGGLGFGYTF.

This clonotype was picked up many times. The V call is TRBV29-1, the J call TRBJ2-3; weak D call: TRBD2 (5 bases). Germline CDR1 is SQVTM and CDR2 is ANQGSEA. This CDR3 spans 13 amino acids. The V end was cut by 4 bases, the J end by 0 bases, with 8 bases between. The CDR3 region is CSVAGLSTDTQYF. CDR3 bases: TGCAGCGTTGCTGGACTTAGCACAGATACGCAGTATTTT.

This clonotype appeared a few times. The CDR3 protein is CASSLRWNEQFF. The CDR3, as DNA: TGTGCCAGCAGCTTACGGTGGAATGAGCAGTTCTTC. The chain employs TRBV7-8 and TRBJ2-1; D is uncertain. In germline, CDR1 is SGHVS, CDR2 FQNEAQ. This CDR3 is built from 12 residues. V was trimmed by 2 bases and J by 7 bases, leaving 6 bases between them.

This clonotype has at least ten counts. The rearrangement joins TRBV20-1 to TRBJ2-3, with D tentatively TRBD2 (6 bases). This CDR3 contains 15 residues. Germline loops: CDR1 DFQATT, CDR2 SNEGSKA (reference sequence). Trimming took 6 bases from V and 0 from J, leaving 16 bases between them. The CDR3 is CSAAVADPSTDTQYF. CDR3 sequence (DNA): TGCAGTGCCGCCGTAGCGGACCCTAGCACAGATACGCAGTATTTT.

This rearrangement joins TRBV10-3 to TRBJ2-7; 7 bases agree with TRBD1. Germline CDR1 and CDR2: ENHRY and SYGVKD. Germline trimming cut 1 base from V and 6 bases from J; bases unmatched to any gene: 6. This CDR3 has 14 amino acids. The CDR3 sequence is CAISEFGTVREQYF. CDR3 coding DNA: TGTGCCATCAGTGAGTTTGGGACAGTCCGCGAGCAGTACTTC.

Ten or more counts support this clonotype. V usage is TRBV20-1 and J usage is TRBJ2-3; 7 bases agree with TRBD1. Germline assignment: CDR1 DFQATT and CDR2 SNEGSKA (reference sequence). J gave up 3 bases and V 5 bases, and 8 bases lay outside the gene matches. CDR3 length: 14 residues. CDR3 sequence: CSASGQVGTDTQYF. The CDR3 DNA is TGCAGTGCTTCCGGACAGGTCGGTACAGATACGCAGTATTTT.

The V call is TRBV29-1, the J call TRBJ2-1, with 14 bases lining up with TRBD2. The trim removed 6 bases at V and 2 bases at J, leaving 9 bases unmatched. The CDR3 has 17 amino acids. In germline, CDR1 is SQVTM, CDR2 ANQGSEA. CDR3 loop: CSVPGLAGVVTYNEQFF. In DNA form, the CDR3 reads TGCAGCGTCCCGGGACTAGCGGGAGTTGTAACCTACAATGAGCAGTTCTTC.